The rows below give T cell receptor beta chains drawn from one sample of a study of blood T cell repertoires in COVID-19. Measured with immunoSEQ multiplex PCR; TCRdb has only the in-frame clones, and not every one. This sample carries fewer than 250,000 clones, roughly 80% of them seen once, and the ten largest clones take less than 8%. The sequenced sample was peripheral blood. These receptors originate from a woman between 50 and 59 years old with acute or convalescent COVID-19. Each CDR3 is given without its conserved first and last residue. The order of the fields is J gene, CDR3 length, clone size, V gene, CDR3 protein. Size is stated for part of the rows, as once, few or many counts, or as a class when the clone is expanded.

j_call: TRBJ2-1
cdr3_length: 11
clone_size: NA
v_call: TRBV11-2
cdr3_aa: ASSFPTGYEQF

j_call: TRBJ1-1
cdr3_length: 10
clone_size: NA
v_call: TRBV30
cdr3_aa: AWRGDSVEAF

j_call: TRBJ2-7
cdr3_length: 14
clone_size: NA
v_call: TRBV5-5
cdr3_aa: ASSTGVGGLNYEQY

j_call: TRBJ2-3
cdr3_length: 14
clone_size: NA
v_call: TRBV5-1
cdr3_aa: ASSWEVAGGTDTQY

j_call: TRBJ1-4
cdr3_length: 13
clone_size: once
v_call: TRBV7-2
cdr3_aa: ASSPSDRGNEKLF

j_call: TRBJ2-7
cdr3_length: 14
clone_size: NA
v_call: TRBV6-2/TRBV6-3
cdr3_aa: ASSYGRDYGAYEQY

j_call: TRBJ2-1
cdr3_length: 11
clone_size: NA
v_call: TRBV24-1
cdr3_aa: ATSDSRYNEQF

j_call: TRBJ2-2
cdr3_length: 16
clone_size: NA
v_call: TRBV5-1
cdr3_aa: ASSLYYLAGSNTGELF

j_call: TRBJ2-7
cdr3_length: 16
clone_size: NA
v_call: TRBV4-3
cdr3_aa: ASSQDPPGHSRPYEQY

j_call: TRBJ1-4
cdr3_length: 11
clone_size: NA
v_call: TRBV30
cdr3_aa: AWSGQGGEKLF